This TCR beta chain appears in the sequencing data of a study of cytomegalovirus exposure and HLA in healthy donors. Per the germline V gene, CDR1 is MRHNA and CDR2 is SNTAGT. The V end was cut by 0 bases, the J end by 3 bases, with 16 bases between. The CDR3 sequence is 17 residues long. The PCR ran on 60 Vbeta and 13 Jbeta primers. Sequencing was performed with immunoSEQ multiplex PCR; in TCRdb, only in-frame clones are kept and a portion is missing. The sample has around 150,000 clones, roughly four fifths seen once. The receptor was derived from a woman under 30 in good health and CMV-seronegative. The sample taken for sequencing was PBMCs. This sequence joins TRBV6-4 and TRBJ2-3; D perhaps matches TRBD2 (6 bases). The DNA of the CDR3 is TGTGCCAGCAGTGACTCGAAGGAGGGTGGGGGAACAGATACGCAGTATTTT. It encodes CASSDSKEGGGTDTQYF.